This note documents a single T cell receptor beta chain sequence. These data belong to a study of control samples from healthy donors and cancer patients. Repertoires were generated with immunoSEQ multiplex PCR, while TCRdb's copy carries only in-frame clones and drops some. The data hold about 49,000 clones, with about 86% observed a single time. The CDR3 totals 11 residues. V was shortened by 5 bases and J by 2 bases, with 4 bases between the two germline ends. CDR1 is MNHEY and CDR2 is SVGAGI in the germline V gene. The clonotype originates from a woman between 45 and 60 years old with lung cancer. The J gene is TRBJ2-7, the V gene TRBV6-5; D remains unclear. Source material: PBMCs. CDR3: CASSPPYEQYF. The CDR3 coding sequence is TGTGCCAGCAGTCCCCCCTACGAGCAGTACTTC.